This T cell receptor beta chain was profiled in a study of T-cell memory formation after mild COVID-19. Across the whole study: Largely donor-specific TCR clusters were found.

The CDR3 has 13 residues. CDR1 LNHDA and CDR2 SQIVND come from the germline V gene (reference sequence). J was trimmed by 2 bases and V by 4 bases; bases with no gene match: 2. MiXCR was run by TCRdb on the 5' RACE reads, yielding one entry per CDR3 protein. This sample has 200,000 to 250,000 distinct CDR3 sequences, with around a tenth found just once. This clonotype was counted a few times. This chain connects TRBV19 to TRBJ2-7, with 7 positions matching TRBD1. The TCR sequence derives from a man between 18 and 35 years old who had mild COVID-19 (a few samples of this study predate the infection). Cell type and time point are not known. Sequencing used PBMCs or a T cell subset sorted from them (not recorded which). CDR3 nucleotides: TGTGCCAGTAGTAGGACAGGTGCCTACGAGCAGTACTTC. As protein: CASSRTGAYEQYF.